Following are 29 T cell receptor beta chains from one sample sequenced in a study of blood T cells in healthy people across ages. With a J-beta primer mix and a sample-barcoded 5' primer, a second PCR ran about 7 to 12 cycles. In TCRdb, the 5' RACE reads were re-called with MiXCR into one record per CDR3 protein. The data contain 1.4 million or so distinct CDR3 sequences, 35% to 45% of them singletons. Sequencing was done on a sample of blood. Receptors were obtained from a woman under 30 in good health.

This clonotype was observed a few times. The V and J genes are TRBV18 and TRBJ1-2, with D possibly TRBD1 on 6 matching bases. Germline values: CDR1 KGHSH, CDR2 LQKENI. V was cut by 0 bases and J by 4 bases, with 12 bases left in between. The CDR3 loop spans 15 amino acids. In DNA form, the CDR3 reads TGTGCCAGCTCACCACCGGGACAAATCCCCTATGGCTACACCTTC. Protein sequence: CASSPPGQIPYGYTF.

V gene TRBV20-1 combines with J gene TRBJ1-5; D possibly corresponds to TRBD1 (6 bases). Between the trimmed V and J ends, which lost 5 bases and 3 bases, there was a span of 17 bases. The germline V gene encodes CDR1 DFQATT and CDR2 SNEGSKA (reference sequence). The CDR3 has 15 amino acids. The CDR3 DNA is TGCAGTGCTGGGCCCTTAAGGGGGGACAATCAGCCCCAGCATTTT. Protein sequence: CSAGPLRGDNQPQHF.

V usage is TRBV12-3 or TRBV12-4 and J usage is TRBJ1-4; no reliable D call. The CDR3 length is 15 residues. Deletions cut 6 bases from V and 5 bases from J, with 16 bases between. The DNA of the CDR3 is TGTGCCAGCAGAGCGAGAGGGCGGGGAAATGAAAAACTGTTTTTT. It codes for CASRARGRGNEKLFF.

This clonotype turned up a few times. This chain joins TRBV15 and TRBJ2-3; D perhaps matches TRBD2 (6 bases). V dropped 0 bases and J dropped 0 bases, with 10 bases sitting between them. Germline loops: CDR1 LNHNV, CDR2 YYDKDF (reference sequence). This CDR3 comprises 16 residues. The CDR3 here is CATSRDPGASTDTQYF. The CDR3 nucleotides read TGTGCCACCAGCAGAGACCCGGGAGCTAGCACAGATACGCAGTATTTT.

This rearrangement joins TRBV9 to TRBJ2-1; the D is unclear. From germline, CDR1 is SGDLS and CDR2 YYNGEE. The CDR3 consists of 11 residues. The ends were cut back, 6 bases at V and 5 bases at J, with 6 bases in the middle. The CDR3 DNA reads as TGTGCCAGCAATAACAACAATGAGCAGTTCTTC. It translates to CASNNNNEQFF.

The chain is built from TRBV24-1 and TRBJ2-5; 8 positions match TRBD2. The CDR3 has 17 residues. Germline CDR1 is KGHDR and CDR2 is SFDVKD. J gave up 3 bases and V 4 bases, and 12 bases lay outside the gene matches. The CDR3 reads CATSDLQAGGPKETQYF. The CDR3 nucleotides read TGTGCCACCAGTGACCTGCAGGCGGGGGGCCCCAAAGAGACCCAGTACTTC.

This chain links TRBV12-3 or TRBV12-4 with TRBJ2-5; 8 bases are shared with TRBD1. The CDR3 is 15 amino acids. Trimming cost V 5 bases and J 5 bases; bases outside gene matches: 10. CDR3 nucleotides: TGTGCCAGCAGTCCGACGACAGGGGCCGGGGAGACCCAGTACTTC. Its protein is CASSPTTGAGETQYF.

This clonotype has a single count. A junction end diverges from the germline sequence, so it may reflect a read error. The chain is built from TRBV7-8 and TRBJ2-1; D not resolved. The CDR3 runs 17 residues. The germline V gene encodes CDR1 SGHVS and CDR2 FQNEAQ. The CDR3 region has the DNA TGTGCCTGCAGCTTGAAACCGGGCCCCCCTGAAGGCAATGAGCAGTTCTTC. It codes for CACSLKPGPPEGNEQFF.

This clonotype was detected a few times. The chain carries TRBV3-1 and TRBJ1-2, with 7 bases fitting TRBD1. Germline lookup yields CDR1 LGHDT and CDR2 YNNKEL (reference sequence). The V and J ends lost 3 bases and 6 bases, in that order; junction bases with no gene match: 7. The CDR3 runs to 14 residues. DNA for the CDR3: TGTGCCAGCAGCCAGCGTAACAGGGGCCATGGCTACACCTTC. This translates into CASSQRNRGHGYTF. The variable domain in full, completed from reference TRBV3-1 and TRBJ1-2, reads DTAVSQTPKYLVTQMGNDKSIKCEQNLGHDTMYWYKQDSKKFLKIMFSYNNKELIINETVPNRFSPKSPDKAHLNLHINSLELGDSAVYFCASSQRNRGHGYTFGSGTRLTVV.

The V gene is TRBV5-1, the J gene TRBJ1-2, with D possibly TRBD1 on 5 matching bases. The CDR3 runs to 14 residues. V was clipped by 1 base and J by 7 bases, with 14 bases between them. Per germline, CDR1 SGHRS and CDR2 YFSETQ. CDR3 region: CASSLMDTGLGYTF. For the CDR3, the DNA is TGCGCCAGCAGCTTGATGGACACAGGTCTTGGCTACACCTTC.

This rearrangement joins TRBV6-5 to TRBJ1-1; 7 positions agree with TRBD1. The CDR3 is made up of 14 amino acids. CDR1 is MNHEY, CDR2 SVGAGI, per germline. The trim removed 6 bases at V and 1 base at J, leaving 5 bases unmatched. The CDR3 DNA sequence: TGTGCCAGCAGGCCCGGACAGGCGAACACTGAAGCTTTCTTT. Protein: CASRPGQANTEAFF.

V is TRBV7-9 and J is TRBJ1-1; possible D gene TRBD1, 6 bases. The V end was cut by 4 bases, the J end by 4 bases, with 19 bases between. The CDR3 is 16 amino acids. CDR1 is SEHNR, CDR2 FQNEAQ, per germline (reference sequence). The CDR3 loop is CASSSPVGGGSTEAFF. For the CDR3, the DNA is TGTGCCAGCAGCTCGCCGGTAGGGGGGGGAAGCACTGAAGCTTTCTTT.

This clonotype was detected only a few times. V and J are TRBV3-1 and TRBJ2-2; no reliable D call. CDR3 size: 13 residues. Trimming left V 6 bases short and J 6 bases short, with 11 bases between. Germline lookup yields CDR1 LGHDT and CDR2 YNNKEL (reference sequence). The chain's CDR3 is CASRIVGAGELFF. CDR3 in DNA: TGTGCCAGCAGGATTGTGGGTGCCGGGGAGCTGTTTTTT.

The CDR3 DNA follows: TGTGCCAGCAGCGTCGTTAATGGAAGGTCAAGAGGGGAGCTGTTTTTT. Amino acids: CASSVVNGRSRGELFF. The V and J genes are TRBV9 and TRBJ2-2; D uncertain. This CDR3 contains 16 residues. The germline gives CDR1 SGDLS, CDR2 YYNGEE. Trimming shortened V by 2 bases and J by 8 bases, and 19 bases separated the two germline ends.

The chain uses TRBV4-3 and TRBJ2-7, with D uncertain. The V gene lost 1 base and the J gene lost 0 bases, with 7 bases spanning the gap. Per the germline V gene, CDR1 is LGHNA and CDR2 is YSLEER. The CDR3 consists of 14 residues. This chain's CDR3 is CASSQGFPSYEQYF. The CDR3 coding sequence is TGCGCCAGCAGCCAAGGCTTTCCCTCCTACGAGCAGTACTTC.

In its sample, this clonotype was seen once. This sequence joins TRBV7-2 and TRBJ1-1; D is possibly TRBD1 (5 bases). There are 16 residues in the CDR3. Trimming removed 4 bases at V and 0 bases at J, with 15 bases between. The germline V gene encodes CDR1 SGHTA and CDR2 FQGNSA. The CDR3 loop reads CASSSSRGLMNTEAFF. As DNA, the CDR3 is TGTGCCAGCAGCTCATCTCGGGGCCTCATGAACACTGAAGCTTTCTTT.

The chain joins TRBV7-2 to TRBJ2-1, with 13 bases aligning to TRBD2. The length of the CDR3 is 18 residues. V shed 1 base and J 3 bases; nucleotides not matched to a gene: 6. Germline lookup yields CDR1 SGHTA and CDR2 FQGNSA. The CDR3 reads CASSLGYGLAGVYNEQFF. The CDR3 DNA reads TGTGCCAGCAGCTTAGGCTACGGACTAGCGGGAGTCTACAATGAGCAGTTCTTC.

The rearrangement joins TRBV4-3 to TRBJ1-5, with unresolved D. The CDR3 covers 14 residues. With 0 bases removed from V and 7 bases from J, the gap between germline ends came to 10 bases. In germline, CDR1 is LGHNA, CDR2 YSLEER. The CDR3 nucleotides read TGCGCCAGCAGCCAAGAGGTGAGACGACAGCCCCAGCATTTT. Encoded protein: CASSQEVRRQPQHF.

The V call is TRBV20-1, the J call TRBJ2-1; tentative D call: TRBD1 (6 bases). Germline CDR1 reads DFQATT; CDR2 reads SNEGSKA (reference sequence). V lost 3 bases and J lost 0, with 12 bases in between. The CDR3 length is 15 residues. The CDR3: CSASAGDNSYNEQFF. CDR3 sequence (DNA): TGCAGTGCTAGCGCTGGGGACAACTCCTACAATGAGCAGTTCTTC.

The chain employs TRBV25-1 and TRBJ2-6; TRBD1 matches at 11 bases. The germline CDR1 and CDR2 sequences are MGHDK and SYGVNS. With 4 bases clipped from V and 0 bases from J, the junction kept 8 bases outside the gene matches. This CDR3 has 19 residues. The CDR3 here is CASSGKGQGGDSGANVLTF. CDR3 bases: TGTGCCAGCAGTGGTAAGGGACAGGGGGGAGACTCTGGGGCCAACGTCCTGACTTTC.

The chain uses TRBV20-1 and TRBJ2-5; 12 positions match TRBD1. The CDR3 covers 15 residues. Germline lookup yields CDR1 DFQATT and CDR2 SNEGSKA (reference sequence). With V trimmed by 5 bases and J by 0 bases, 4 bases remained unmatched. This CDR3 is CSAEGTGGYQETQYF. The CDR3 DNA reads TGCAGTGCTGAAGGGACAGGGGGCTACCAAGAGACCCAGTACTTC.

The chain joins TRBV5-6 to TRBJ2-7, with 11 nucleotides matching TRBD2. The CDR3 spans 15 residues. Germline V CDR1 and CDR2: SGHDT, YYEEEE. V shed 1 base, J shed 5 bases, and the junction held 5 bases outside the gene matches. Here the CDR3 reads CASSLFTSGSNEQYF. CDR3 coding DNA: TGTGCCAGCAGCTTGTTCACTAGCGGGAGTAACGAGCAGTACTTC.

This CDR3 reads CSARRTSGAAGELFF. CDR3 nucleotide sequence: TGCAGTGCTAGGCGGACTAGCGGGGCCGCCGGGGAGCTGTTTTTT. The J gene is TRBJ2-2, the V gene TRBV20-1; 12 nucleotides match TRBD2. This CDR3 spans 15 amino acids. Trimming cost V 3 bases and J 6 bases; bases outside gene matches: 5. Germline CDR1 reads DFQATT; CDR2 reads SNEGSKA (reference sequence).

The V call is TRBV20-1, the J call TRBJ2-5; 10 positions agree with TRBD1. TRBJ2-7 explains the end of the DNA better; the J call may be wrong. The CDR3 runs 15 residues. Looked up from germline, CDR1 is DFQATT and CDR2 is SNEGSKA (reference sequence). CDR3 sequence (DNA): TGCAGTGCTTCAAGGCGGACAGGGGGAGTCTACGAGCAGTACTTC. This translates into CSASRRTGGVYEQYF.

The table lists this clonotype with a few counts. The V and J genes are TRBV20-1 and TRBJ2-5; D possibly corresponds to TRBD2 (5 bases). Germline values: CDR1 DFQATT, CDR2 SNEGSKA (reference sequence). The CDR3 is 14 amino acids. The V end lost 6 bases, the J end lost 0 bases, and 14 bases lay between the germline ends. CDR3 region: CSAPRRRYQETQYF. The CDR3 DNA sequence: TGCAGTGCCCCCCGGCGGAGGTACCAAGAGACCCAGTACTTC.

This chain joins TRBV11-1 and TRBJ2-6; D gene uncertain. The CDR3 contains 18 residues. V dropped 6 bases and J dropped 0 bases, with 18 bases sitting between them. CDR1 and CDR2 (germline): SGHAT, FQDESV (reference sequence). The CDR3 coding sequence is TGTGCCAGCAGTAGTGGACGCTCCTTTACCTCTGGGGCCAACGTCCTGACTTTC. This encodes CASSSGRSFTSGANVLTF.

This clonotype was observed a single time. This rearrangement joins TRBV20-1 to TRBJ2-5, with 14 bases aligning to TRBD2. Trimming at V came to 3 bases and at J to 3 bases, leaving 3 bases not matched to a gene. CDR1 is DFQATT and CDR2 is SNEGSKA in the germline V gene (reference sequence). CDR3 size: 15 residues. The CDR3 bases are TGCAGTGCTAGGGGACTAGCGGGGGAAAAAGAGACCCAGTACTTC. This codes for CSARGLAGEKETQYF.

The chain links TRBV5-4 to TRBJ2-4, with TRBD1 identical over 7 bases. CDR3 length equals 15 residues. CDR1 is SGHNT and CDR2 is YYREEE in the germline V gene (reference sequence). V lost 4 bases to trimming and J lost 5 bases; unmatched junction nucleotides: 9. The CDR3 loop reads CASSAWTGGENIQYF. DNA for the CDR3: TGTGCCAGCAGCGCCTGGACAGGAGGAGAAAACATTCAGTACTTC.

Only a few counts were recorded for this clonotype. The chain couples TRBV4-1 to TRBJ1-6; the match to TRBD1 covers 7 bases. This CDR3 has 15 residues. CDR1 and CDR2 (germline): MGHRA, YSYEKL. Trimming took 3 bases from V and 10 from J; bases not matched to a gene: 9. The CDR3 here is CASSQTGQARSPLHF. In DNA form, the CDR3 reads TGCGCCAGCAGCCAGACCGGACAGGCAAGATCACCCCTCCACTTT.